This TCR beta chain was sequenced in a study of blood T cells in healthy people across ages. Study-level results: Researchers deemed the diversity estimates from one million T cells underestimates. Among long-lived donors, naive CD4+ cells were more numerous and diversity higher than in aged donors.

A remark on this clonotype: What it recognizes is unknown.

Together with a sample-barcoded 5' primer, a J-beta primer mix was included in a second PCR lasting roughly 7 to 11 cycles. Each CDR3 protein gets one entry after TCRdb re-called the 5' RACE reads with MiXCR. The repertoire holds roughly 1.6 million distinct CDR3 sequences, with about 32% as singletons. Trimming shortened V by 3 bases and J by 4 bases, and 22 bases separated the two germline ends. The CDR3 has 17 amino acids. CDR1 DFQATT and CDR2 SNEGSKA come from the germline V gene (reference sequence). Sequencing was carried out using blood. The V gene is TRBV20-1, the J gene TRBJ2-1, with D possibly being TRBD2 (6 bases). This TCR derives from a woman in her 30s in good health. The CDR3 DNA is TGCAGTGCTAGTATAGGCCCCTCGGCTAGCGAGTACAATGAGCAGTTCTTC. Translating gives CSASIGPSASEYNEQFF.